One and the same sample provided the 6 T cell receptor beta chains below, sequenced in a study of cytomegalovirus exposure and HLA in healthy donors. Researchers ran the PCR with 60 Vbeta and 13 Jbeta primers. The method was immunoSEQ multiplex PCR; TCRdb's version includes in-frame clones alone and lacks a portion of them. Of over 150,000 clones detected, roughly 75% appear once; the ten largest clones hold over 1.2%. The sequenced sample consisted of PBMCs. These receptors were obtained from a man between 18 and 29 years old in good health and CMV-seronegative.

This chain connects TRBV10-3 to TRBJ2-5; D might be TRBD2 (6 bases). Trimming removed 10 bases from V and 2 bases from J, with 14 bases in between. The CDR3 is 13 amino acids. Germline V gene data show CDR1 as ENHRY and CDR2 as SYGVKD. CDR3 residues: CATEGTSQETQYF. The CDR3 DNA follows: TGTGCCACGGAAGGGACTTCTCAAGAGACCCAGTACTTC.

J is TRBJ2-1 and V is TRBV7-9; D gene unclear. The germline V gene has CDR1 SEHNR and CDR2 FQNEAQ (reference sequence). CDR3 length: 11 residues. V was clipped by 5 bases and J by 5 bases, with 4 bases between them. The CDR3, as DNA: TGTGCCAGCAGCAGCGACAATGAGCAGTTCTTC. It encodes CASSSDNEQFF.

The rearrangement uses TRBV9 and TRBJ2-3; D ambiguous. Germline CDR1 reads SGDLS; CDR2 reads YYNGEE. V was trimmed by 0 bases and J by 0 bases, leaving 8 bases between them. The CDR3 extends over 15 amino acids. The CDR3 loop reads CASSVAGMSTDTQYF. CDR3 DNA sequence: TGTGCCAGCAGCGTAGCGGGTATGAGCACAGATACGCAGTATTTT.

CDR3 region: CASGGQGARGGREELFF. The CDR3 bases are TGTGCCAGTGGAGGACAGGGGGCGCGGGGGGGTAGGGAGGAGCTGTTTTTT. The chain has TRBV19 and TRBJ2-2, with 11 bases lining up with TRBD1. The length of the CDR3 is 17 residues. CDR1 is LNHDA, CDR2 SQIVND, per germline (reference sequence). V was clipped by 8 bases and J by 10 bases; unmatched bases: 18. The entire variable domain, with the rest obtained from reference TRBV19 and TRBJ2-2, is as follows: DGGITQSPKYLFRKEGQNVTLSCEQNLNHDAMYWYRQDPGQGLRLIYYSQIVNDFQKGDIAEGYSVSREKKESFPLTVTSAQKNPTAFYLCASGGQGARGGREELFFGEGSRLTVL.

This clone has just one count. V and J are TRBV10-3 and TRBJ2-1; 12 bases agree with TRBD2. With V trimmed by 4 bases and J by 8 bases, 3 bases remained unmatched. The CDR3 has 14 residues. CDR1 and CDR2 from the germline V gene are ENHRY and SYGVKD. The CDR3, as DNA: TGTGCCATCAGTGGGACTAGCGGGACAGATGAGCAGTTCTTC. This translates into CAISGTSGTDEQFF.

As DNA, the CDR3 is TGTGCCGGAACGGACACCTACACAGATACGCAGTATTTT. Protein sequence: CAGTDTYTDTQYF. V usage is TRBV30 and J usage is TRBJ2-3; weak D call: TRBD1 (5 bases). The V and J ends lost 8 bases and 2 bases respectively, with 14 bases between them. CDR1 and CDR2 (germline): GTSNPN, SVGIG (reference sequence). The CDR3 extends over 13 amino acids.